This T cell receptor beta chain is drawn from a study of post-analysis software for immune sequencing data. Across the whole study: Relapsing-remitting, secondary progressive and progressive-relapsing courses of multiple sclerosis were included.

TCR beta cDNA libraries had unique molecular identifiers. Starting from approximately 0.95 to 9.8 million T cells, the study yielded approximately 460,000 cDNA molecules. A single record per CDR3 protein comes from TCRdb applying MiXCR to the PCR reads. The sample yields under 900,000 distinct CDR3 sequences, 53% seen once. V shed 2 bases and J 4 bases; nucleotides not matched to a gene: 6. The V gene's germline CDR1 is SGHRS and CDR2 YFSETQ. The CDR3 is 15 residues long. Whole-study findings and limits: Relative to controls, patients had about five TRBV segments at higher frequency, with TRBV5-6, TRBV5-1 and TRBV20-1 among these. Among multiple sclerosis patients, normalized Chao1 diversity was significantly below that of controls. Samples from one preparation batch, clustered by F measure, grouped strongly together.

About this clonotype: The antigen is undetermined.

Sequencing used blood. This TCR came from a girl between 5 and 17 years old with multiple sclerosis. This chain joins TRBV5-1 and TRBJ2-1, with 7 bases aligning to TRBD1. CDR3 loop: CASSLSGQAYNEQFF. CDR3 nucleotides: TGCGCCAGCAGCTTATCAGGACAGGCATACAATGAGCAGTTCTTC.